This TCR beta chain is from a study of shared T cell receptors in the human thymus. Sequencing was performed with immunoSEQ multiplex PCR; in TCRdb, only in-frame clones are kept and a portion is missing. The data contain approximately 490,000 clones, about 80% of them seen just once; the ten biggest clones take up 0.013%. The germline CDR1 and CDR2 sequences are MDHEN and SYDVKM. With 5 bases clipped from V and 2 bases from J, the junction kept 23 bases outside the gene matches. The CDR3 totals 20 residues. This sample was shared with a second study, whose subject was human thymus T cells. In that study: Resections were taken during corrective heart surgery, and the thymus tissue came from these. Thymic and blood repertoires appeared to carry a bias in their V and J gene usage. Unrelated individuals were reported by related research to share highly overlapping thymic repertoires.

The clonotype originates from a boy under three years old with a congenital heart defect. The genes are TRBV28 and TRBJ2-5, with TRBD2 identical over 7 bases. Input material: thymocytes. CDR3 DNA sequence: TGTGCCAGCAGTCCCCAGGAGGGGCGGGAGCCCCGGAAGGTTCAAGAGACCCAGTACTTC. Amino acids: CASSPQEGREPRKVQETQYF. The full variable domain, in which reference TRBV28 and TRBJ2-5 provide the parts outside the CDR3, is DVKVTQSSRYLVKRTGEKVFLECVQDMDHENMFWYRQDPGLGLRLIYFSYDVKMKEKGDIPEGYSVSREKKERFSLILESASTNQTSMYLCASSPQEGREPRKVQETQYFGPGTRLLVL.